This T cell receptor beta chain was captured in a study of blood T cell repertoires in COVID-19. For the study at large: Sample material is recorded as cDNA or gDNA derived from T cells, B-cell-depleted T cells, or PBMCs.

This clone was counted only a few times. Profiling relied on immunoSEQ multiplex PCR, and the TCRdb table lists in-frame clones only, not all of them. The table has over 250,000 clones, 83% seen once. The CDR3 covers 13 residues. CDR1 is LNHNV and CDR2 is YYDKDF in the germline V gene (reference sequence). V lost 3 bases to trimming and J lost 8 bases; unmatched junction nucleotides: 5. The V gene is TRBV15, the J gene TRBJ1-2; 8 nucleotides match TRBD1. The TCR comes from a woman between 50 and 59 years old who had recovered from COVID-19. Sequencing was done on a sample of peripheral blood. The CDR3 spells CATSRPGGQGYTF. The CDR3 nucleotides read TGTGCCACCAGCAGGCCAGGGGGCCAAGGCTACACCTTC.